A single sample is the source of the 28 T cell receptor beta chains below, sequenced in a study of T cell responses to AZD1222 COVID-19 vaccine. TCRdb's copy holds only in-frame clones and misses some; the assay was immunoSEQ multiplex PCR. This table holds about 120,000 clones, about 88% found once. The material was peripheral blood, obtained on day 0 of AZD1222 vaccination. All receptors come from an adult in good health.

The chain joins TRBV2 to TRBJ2-5; TRBD2 aligns across 12 bases. Germline V CDR1 and CDR2: SNHLY, FYNNEI. CDR3 length: 17 amino acids. The junction had 10 bases not matched to a gene; V was cut back by 3 bases and J by 5 bases. The CDR3 loop reads CASSDRLAGEPSETQYF. CDR3 DNA sequence: TGTGCCAGCAGTGATAGACTAGCGGGAGAGCCCTCTGAGACCCAGTACTTC.

V is TRBV5-1 and J is TRBJ2-2; the D gene could be TRBD1 or TRBD2 (5 bases each). Deletions cut 4 bases from V and 2 bases from J, with 12 bases between. CDR1 SGHRS and CDR2 YFSETQ come from the germline V gene. The CDR3 totals 15 residues. The CDR3: CASSILRDNTGELFF. For the CDR3, the DNA is TGCGCCAGCAGCATCCTCCGGGACAACACCGGGGAGCTGTTTTTT.

The chain is built from TRBV6-1 and TRBJ1-2, with D uncertain. The CDR3 spans 11 residues. Per germline, CDR1 MNHNS and CDR2 SASEGT. V dropped 2 bases and J dropped 9 bases, with 7 bases sitting between them. CDR3 sequence reads: CASSENRRYTF. The CDR3 bases are TGTGCCAGCAGTGAAAACCGCCGCTACACCTTC.

This rearrangement joins TRBV6-1 to TRBJ1-2; TRBD1 might be the D (5 bases). CDR1 and CDR2 (germline): MNHNS, SASEGT. The CDR3 extends over 16 amino acids. Trimming took 4 bases from V and 5 from J, leaving 20 bases between them. The CDR3 protein is CASSVSGPLPTYGYTF. The CDR3 DNA is TGTGCCAGCAGTGTGTCAGGGCCTCTCCCCACGTATGGCTACACCTTC.

The genes are TRBV19 and TRBJ1-5; the D is unclear. Germline-derived CDR1 and CDR2 are LNHDA and SQIVND (reference sequence). This CDR3 is 14 amino acids long. Trimming cost V 3 bases and J 7 bases, with 13 bases left between them. This CDR3 is CASSIQGLGQPQHF. In nucleotides, the CDR3 is TGTGCCAGTAGTATTCAAGGATTAGGCCAGCCCCAGCATTTT.

The chain uses TRBV28 and TRBJ1-1; 8 nucleotides align to TRBD1. The germline CDR1 and CDR2 sequences are MDHEN and SYDVKM. The V segment lost 7 bases and the J segment 4 bases; nucleotides outside the gene matches: 14. This CDR3 is 16 amino acids long. The CDR3 bases are TGTGCCAGCATCCCCCCGGGAGGACAGGGAGTCACTGAAGCTTTCTTT. Translation: CASIPPGGQGVTEAFF.

The chain employs TRBV30 and TRBJ1-6; perhaps TRBD1 as D (5 bases). CDR3 length: 13 amino acids. CDR1 and CDR2 from the germline V gene are GTSNPN and SVGIG (reference sequence). Trimming stripped 3 bases from V and 9 bases from J, with 12 bases between. In DNA, the CDR3 is TGTGCCTGGAGAGTTGGGACCGCTTCACCCCTCCACTTT. Protein sequence: CAWRVGTASPLHF.

V and J are TRBV7-3 and TRBJ1-5, with 9 bases that match TRBD1. With V trimmed by 8 bases and J by 10 bases, 12 bases remained unmatched. The length of the CDR3 is 14 residues. CDR1 and CDR2 (germline): SGHTA, FQGTGA. The CDR3 DNA sequence: TGTGCCAGCGGGACAGGGAGGCCCAAGAGACCCCAGCATTTT. Translation gives CASGTGRPKRPQHF.

The chain carries TRBV28 and TRBJ1-3; D possibly corresponds to TRBD1 (6 bases). This CDR3 comprises 14 residues. Germline CDR1 reads MDHEN; CDR2 reads SYDVKM. V was cut by 5 bases and J by 8 bases, with 16 bases left in between. The CDR3 bases are TGTGCCAGCAGTCCTCGCATAGGGGGACACACCATATATTTT. Translation: CASSPRIGGHTIYF.

This chain uses TRBV3-1 (or the pseudogene TRBV3-2) with TRBJ1-5, with 7 nucleotides matching TRBD1. J was trimmed by 8 bases and V by 2 bases; bases with no gene match: 0. The CDR3 covers 12 residues. Looked up from germline, CDR1 is LGHDT and CDR2 is YNNKEL (reference sequence). The CDR3 loop is CASSQQGEPQHF. The DNA for the CDR3 is TGTGCCAGCAGCCAACAGGGGGAGCCCCAGCATTTT.

In DNA, the CDR3 is TGTGCCAGCAGCAGAACAGGGTACACTAATGAAAAACTGTTTTTT. It specifies CASSRTGYTNEKLFF. The genes are TRBV27 and TRBJ1-4; tentatively, D is TRBD1 (6 bases). The CDR3 is made up of 15 amino acids. CDR1 is MNHEY, CDR2 SMNVEV, per germline (reference sequence). Trimming took off 6 bases at V and 2 bases at J, with 13 bases between the two ends.

This clone appeared once. V and J are TRBV7-8 and TRBJ2-1, with 14 nucleotides matching TRBD2. Germline CDR1 and CDR2: SGHVS and FQNEAQ. Trimming took 5 bases from V and 9 from J; bases not matched to a gene: 6. The CDR3 contains 15 residues. DNA of the CDR3: TGTGCCAGCAGCCCGATGACTAGCGGGAGGGCTGAGCAGTTCTTC. Translation gives CASSPMTSGRAEQFF.

This clone came up a few times. The CDR3 DNA sequence: TGTGCCTGGACCCGGGACACTTTGAACACTGAAGCTTTCTTT. It codes for CAWTRDTLNTEAFF. The chain links TRBV30 to TRBJ1-1, with a tentative D call TRBD1 (6 bases). CDR3 length: 14 amino acids. V lost 4 bases, J lost 0 bases, and 12 bases lay in between. Germline CDR1 reads GTSNPN; CDR2 reads SVGIG (reference sequence).

The chain recombines TRBV6-6 with TRBJ2-3; TRBD2 matches 14 bases. CDR1 is MNHNY, CDR2 SVGAGI, per germline (reference sequence). The CDR3 contains 16 residues. Losses at the gene ends were 11 bases for V and 2 bases for J; bases not matched to a gene: 9. The chain's CDR3 is CAGTSGRDSPTDTQYF. As DNA, the CDR3 is TGTGCCGGGACTAGCGGGAGAGATTCGCCCACAGATACGCAGTATTTT.

CDR3 sequence: CASSRRLADTGELFF. For the CDR3, the DNA is TGTGCCAGCAGTAGGCGACTAGCGGACACCGGGGAGCTGTTTTTT. The V call is TRBV28, the J call TRBJ2-2; 9 positions match TRBD2. This CDR3 is built from 15 residues. Germline V gene sequence: CDR1 MDHEN, CDR2 SYDVKM. V was clipped by 5 bases and J by 3 bases; unmatched bases: 4. Variable domain in full (rest from reference TRBV28 and TRBJ2-2): DVKVTQSSRYLVKRTGEKVFLECVQDMDHENMFWYRQDPGLGLRLIYFSYDVKMKEKGDIPEGYSVSREKKERFSLILESASTNQTSMYLCASSRRLADTGELFFGEGSRLTVL.

This clone was counted between two and nine times. This CDR3 is also generated by other DNA sequences in the sample. The gene calls are TRBV7-2 and TRBJ2-7; a possible D gene is TRBD2 (6 bases). The CDR3 spans 13 residues. The germline gives CDR1 SGHTA, CDR2 FQGNSA. The V end was cut by 4 bases, the J end by 1 base, with 8 bases between. The CDR3: CASSYSGSYEQYF. CDR3 coding DNA: TGTGCCAGCAGCTATAGCGGTTCCTACGAGCAGTACTTC.

J is TRBJ1-4 and V is TRBV27; the match to TRBD1 covers 10 bases. Looked up from germline, CDR1 is MNHEY and CDR2 is SMNVEV (reference sequence). The junction had 12 bases not matched to a gene; V was cut back by 6 bases and J by 2 bases. This CDR3 contains 18 residues. Written as DNA, the CDR3 is TGTGCCAGCAGGGCTGACAGGGGGCTTTTCTCTACTAATGAAAAACTGTTTTTT. The encoded protein is CASRADRGLFSTNEKLFF.

This chain connects TRBV19 to TRBJ1-2, with D maybe TRBD1 (6 bases). Trimming cost V 6 bases and J 4 bases, with 18 bases left between them. The CDR3 has 15 residues. Germline V CDR1 and CDR2: LNHDA, SQIVND (reference sequence). This chain's CDR3 is CASSDGGLGGYGYTF. CDR3 DNA: TGTGCCAGTAGCGACGGGGGGCTCGGTGGCTATGGCTACACCTTC. Combining the CDR3 with reference TRBV19 and TRBJ1-2 gives the whole variable domain DGGITQSPKYLFRKEGQNVTLSCEQNLNHDAMYWYRQDPGQGLRLIYYSQIVNDFQKGDIAEGYSVSREKKESFPLTVTSAQKNPTAFYLCASSDGGLGGYGYTFGSGTRLTVV.

The chain employs TRBV27 and TRBJ2-2; the D is unclear. The V end lost 3 bases, the J end lost 5 bases, and 7 bases lay between the germline ends. The CDR3 sequence is 13 residues long. CDR1 and CDR2 from the germline V gene are MNHEY and SMNVEV (reference sequence). CDR3 region: CASSFVATGELFF. Here the CDR3 DNA reads TGTGCCAGCAGTTTCGTGGCTACCGGGGAGCTGTTTTTT.

The V gene is TRBV6-2 or TRBV6-3, the J gene TRBJ2-7, with D uncertain. V was trimmed by 5 bases and J by 6 bases, leaving 8 bases between them. Germline V lookup: CDR1 MNHEY, CDR2 SVGEGT. The CDR3 length is 11 residues. The chain's CDR3 is CASSQHTEQYF. CDR3 DNA: TGTGCCAGCAGTCAACATACCGAGCAGTACTTC.

The chain employs TRBV19 and TRBJ1-2; tentatively, D is TRBD1 (5 bases). CDR1 and CDR2 from the germline V gene are LNHDA and SQIVND (reference sequence). This CDR3 region has 14 residues. V dropped 7 bases and J dropped 8 bases, with 20 bases sitting between them. CDR3 region: CASTLGGARGGYTF. In DNA, the CDR3 is TGTGCCAGTACCCTAGGTGGGGCCCGCGGCGGCTACACCTTC.

The rearrangement joins TRBV5-4 to TRBJ2-3; the match to TRBD1 covers 11 bases. CDR1 SGHNT and CDR2 YYREEE come from the germline V gene (reference sequence). V lost 6 bases, J lost 4 bases, and 10 bases stayed unmatched. CDR3 length: 16 residues. CDR3 protein: CASNNFRDRGSDTQYF. The CDR3 coding sequence is TGTGCCAGCAACAACTTCCGGGACAGGGGGTCAGATACGCAGTATTTT.

This chain connects TRBV19 to TRBJ1-5, with D unresolved. The CDR3 has 14 amino acids. From germline, CDR1 is LNHDA and CDR2 SQIVND (reference sequence). V dropped 3 bases and J dropped 0 bases, with 6 bases sitting between them. The CDR3 loop reads CASSITNSNQPQHF. Written as DNA, the CDR3 is TGTGCCAGTAGTATTACAAATAGCAATCAGCCCCAGCATTTT. Full variable domain (missing parts from reference TRBV19 and TRBJ1-5): DGGITQSPKYLFRKEGQNVTLSCEQNLNHDAMYWYRQDPGQGLRLIYYSQIVNDFQKGDIAEGYSVSREKKESFPLTVTSAQKNPTAFYLCASSITNSNQPQHFGDGTRLSIL.

This clone was seen just once. The V call is TRBV15, the J call TRBJ2-7; D remains unclear. From germline, CDR1 is LNHNV and CDR2 YYDKDF (reference sequence). This CDR3 comprises 16 residues. Trimming left V 3 bases short and J 4 bases short, with 19 bases between. This CDR3 reads CATSRARDPARYEQYF. The CDR3 DNA reads as TGTGCCACCAGCAGGGCCCGAGACCCAGCTCGTTACGAGCAGTACTTC.

The table lists this clone with a few counts. The chain is built from TRBV19 and TRBJ1-6, with D possibly being TRBD1 (5 bases). Germline assignment: CDR1 LNHDA and CDR2 SQIVND (reference sequence). Trimming cost V 2 bases and J 2 bases, with 10 bases left between them. The CDR3 has 16 residues. CDR3 sequence: CASSISRGAYNSPLHF. The CDR3 DNA sequence: TGTGCCAGTAGTATAAGCCGAGGGGCCTATAATTCACCCCTCCACTTT.

The J gene is TRBJ1-5, the V gene TRBV28; D unresolved. Trimming cost V 5 bases and J 4 bases, with 18 bases left between them. The CDR3 is 16 amino acids. Looked up from germline, CDR1 is MDHEN and CDR2 is SYDVKM. Here the CDR3 DNA reads TGTGCCAGCAGTCCACCCGGCCCCGGGAGAAATCAGCCCCAGCATTTT. It translates to CASSPPGPGRNQPQHF.

The V call is TRBV10-1, the J call TRBJ1-5; no firm D call. The CDR3 runs 16 residues. Trimming took 6 bases from V and 2 from J, leaving 17 bases between them. CDR1 and CDR2 (germline): WNHNN, SYGVQD (reference sequence). The CDR3 protein is CASSPLSVGRNQPQHF. CDR3 DNA: TGCGCCAGCAGCCCCTTGTCGGTTGGGCGCAATCAGCCCCAGCATTTT.

J is TRBJ2-7 and V is TRBV7-3; possible D gene TRBD1, 5 bases. CDR3 length: 14 amino acids. Looked up from germline, CDR1 is SGHTA and CDR2 is FQGTGA. The V end was cut by 5 bases, the J end by 6 bases, with 17 bases between. The chain's CDR3 is CASSVNPMGREQYF. The CDR3 coding sequence is TGTGCCAGCAGCGTAAACCCTATGGGGCGCGAGCAGTACTTC.